This T cell receptor beta chain was identified in a study of blood T cells in healthy people across ages. Combining a sample-barcoded 5' primer with a J-beta primer mix, a second PCR ran for roughly 7 to 12 cycles. The authors tagged each cDNA molecule using a template-switch adaptor with 12 random nucleotides. From the 5' RACE reads, TCRdb called clonotypes with MiXCR, one entry per CDR3 protein. Of more than 750,000 distinct CDR3 sequences in the sample, 25% to 35% were seen once. V shed 3 bases, J shed 3 bases, and the junction held 8 bases outside the gene matches. CDR1 and CDR2 from the germline V gene are DFQATT and SNEGSKA (reference sequence). This CDR3 comprises 14 residues. These data also featured in a second study, about T cells of mothers and their children.

The gene calls are TRBV20-1 and TRBJ2-7; TRBD1 matches at 7 bases. The clonotype comes from a woman aged 40 to 50 in good health. Sequenced input: blood. DNA of the CDR3: TGCAGTGCTAGTGGGACAGAAGAACTCTACGAGCAGTACTTC. It yields the protein CSASGTEELYEQYF.